This is a list of T cell receptor beta chains from one sample in a study of T cell responses to AZD1222 COVID-19 vaccine. This table comes from immunoSEQ multiplex PCR, and its TCRdb copy is limited to in-frame clones, with some not included. The repertoire has just under 20,000 clones, roughly 80% of them found once; the top ten carry around 15%. Sequencing was performed on peripheral blood, taken 28 days after the second AZD1222 dose. The source is an adult who received the AZD1222 COVID-19 vaccine. CDR3s include the opening cysteine and the closing phenylalanine or tryptophan. D genes are given only for firm matches. Rows may omit the clone size; those that give it use once, few, many or a size class.

v_gene	j_gene	d_gene	abundance	CDR3aa	CDR3nt
TRBV5-1	TRBJ1-4	-	few	CASSPGTNEKLFF	TGCGCCAGCAGCCCGGGGACTAATGAAAAACTGTTTTTT
TRBV29-1	TRBJ2-3	TRBD1	-	CSAADRGATQYF	TGCAGCGCCGCGGACAGGGGAGCAACGCAGTATTTT
TRBV5-1	TRBJ1-1	-	-	CASSSDIGNTEAFF	TGCGCCAGCAGCTCCGACATTGGGAACACTGAAGCTTTCTTT
TRBV11-1	TRBJ1-1	-	-	CASSLGRMNTEAFF	TGTGCCAGCAGCTTGGGCCGGATGAACACTGAAGCTTTCTTT
TRBV19	TRBJ1-5	TRBD1	-	CASRDRGNQPQHF	TGTGCCAGTAGAGACAGGGGTAATCAGCCCCAGCATTTT
TRBV30	TRBJ2-7	-	-	CAWSVQGYEQYF	TGTGCCTGGAGTGTCCAGGGCTACGAGCAGTACTTC
TRBV3-1/TRBV3-2	TRBJ2-7	-	-	CASSQDGGLTYF	TGTGCCAGCAGCCAAGATGGGGGTCTCACGTACTTC
TRBV11-2	TRBJ1-1	-	-	CASSRGRGSPAFF	TGTGCCAGCAGCCGGGGCCGTGGCAGTCCGGCTTTCTTT
TRBV7-9	TRBJ1-2	TRBD1	-	CASSLGTDYGYTF	TGTGCCAGCAGCTTGGGGACAGACTATGGCTACACCTTC
TRBV27	TRBJ1-5	-	-	CASSLRGQPQHF	TGTGCCAGCAGTTTAAGAGGTCAGCCCCAGCATTTT
TRBV9	TRBJ2-7	TRBD1	-	CASSRGQTGEQYF	TGTGCCAGCAGCCGGGGACAGACGGGCGAGCAGTACTTC
TRBV25-1	TRBJ2-1	TRBD2	-	CASLTSGPYNEQFF	TGTGCCAGCCTGACTAGCGGGCCCTACAATGAGCAGTTCTTC
TRBV14	TRBJ1-2	-	-	CASSHLGANYGYTF	TGTGCCAGCAGCCACCTGGGAGCCAACTATGGCTACACCTTC
TRBV11-2	TRBJ1-2	-	-	CASNLGEAGSVGYTF	TGTGCCAGCAACTTAGGGGAAGCAGGGAGTGTTGGCTACACCTTC
TRBV5-1	TRBJ2-7	-	-	CASSITKEGYEQYF	TGCGCCAGCAGCATTACAAAAGAGGGCTACGAGCAGTACTTC
TRBV2	TRBJ2-7	TRBD1	-	CASSPTGARADEQYF	TGTGCCAGCAGCCCGACAGGGGCTCGTGCTGACGAGCAGTACTTC
TRBV6-4	TRBJ1-5	-	once	CASSDSGAMSNQPQHF	TGTGCCAGCAGTGACTCTGGGGCTATGAGCAATCAGCCCCAGCATTTT
TRBV25-1	TRBJ1-2	-	-	CASRRGEDGYGYTF	TGTGCCAGCAGAAGGGGGGAAGACGGCTATGGCTACACCTTC
TRBV11-3	TRBJ2-7	-	-	CASSPRVAYEQYF	TGTGCCAGCAGTCCCCGGGTTGCCTACGAGCAGTACTTC
TRBV11-3	TRBJ2-1	TRBD2	-	CASSLEGGALAGGSRYNEQFF	TGTGCCAGCAGCTTAGAAGGGGGCGCTCTAGCGGGAGGCTCACGCTACAATGAGCAGTTCTTC
TRBV6-6	TRBJ2-3	TRBD1	-	CASNDRGGPDTQYF	TGTGCCAGCAATGACAGGGGAGGCCCAGATACGCAGTATTTT
TRBV11-2	TRBJ2-7	-	-	CASSPIGAGDQPEQYF	TGTGCCAGCAGCCCGATTGGGGCAGGGGACCAACCCGAGCAGTACTTC
TRBV4-2	TRBJ2-1	-	-	CASSQDAGLGVNEQFF	TGTGCCAGCAGCCAAGATGCGGGGTTAGGAGTAAATGAGCAGTTCTTC
TRBV5-1	TRBJ1-1	-	-	CASSLRATEAFF	TGCGCCAGCAGCTTGAGGGCCACTGAAGCTTTCTTT